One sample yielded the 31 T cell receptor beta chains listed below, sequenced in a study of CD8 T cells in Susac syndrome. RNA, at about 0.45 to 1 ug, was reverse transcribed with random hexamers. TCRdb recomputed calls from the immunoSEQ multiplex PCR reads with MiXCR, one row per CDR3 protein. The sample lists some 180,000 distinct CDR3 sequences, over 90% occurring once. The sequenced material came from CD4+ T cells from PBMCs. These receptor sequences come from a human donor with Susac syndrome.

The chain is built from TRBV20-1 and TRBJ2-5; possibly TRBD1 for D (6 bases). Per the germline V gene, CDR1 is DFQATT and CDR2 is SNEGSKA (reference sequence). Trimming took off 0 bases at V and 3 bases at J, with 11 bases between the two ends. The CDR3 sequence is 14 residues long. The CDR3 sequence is CSARDGGRKETQYF. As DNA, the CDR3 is TGCAGTGCTAGAGATGGGGGCAGGAAAGAGACCCAGTACTTC.

CDR3 in DNA: TGCAGTGCCTCTCAGGGACCGCCCTACGAGCAGTACTTC. Translation: CSASQGPPYEQYF. The V and J genes are TRBV20-1 and TRBJ2-7, with D possibly called TRBD1 or TRBD2 (5 bases each). V lost 6 bases, J lost 2 bases, and 14 bases lay in between. This CDR3 has 13 residues. CDR1 DFQATT and CDR2 SNEGSKA come from the germline V gene (reference sequence).

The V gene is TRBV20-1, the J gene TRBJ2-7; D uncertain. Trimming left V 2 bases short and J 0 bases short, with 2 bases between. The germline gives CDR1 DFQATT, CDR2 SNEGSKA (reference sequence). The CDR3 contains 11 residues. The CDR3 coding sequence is TGCAGTGCTAGATCCTCCTACGAGCAGTACTTC. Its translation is CSARSSYEQYF.

CDR3 nucleotide sequence: TGCAGTGCTAGTCTGGGGGCCTCAACTAATGAAAAACTGTTTTTT. This codes for CSASLGASTNEKLFF. The chain has TRBV20-1 and TRBJ1-4, with D perhaps TRBD1 (6 bases). Trimming shortened V by 3 bases and J by 0 bases, and 11 bases separated the two germline ends. The CDR3 spans 15 residues. Germline values: CDR1 DFQATT, CDR2 SNEGSKA (reference sequence).

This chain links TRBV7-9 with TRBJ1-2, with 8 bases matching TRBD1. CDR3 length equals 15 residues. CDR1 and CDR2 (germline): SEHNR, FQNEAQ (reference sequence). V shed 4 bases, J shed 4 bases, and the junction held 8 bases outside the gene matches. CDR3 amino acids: CASSSGQAVVYGYTF. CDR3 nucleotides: TGTGCCAGCAGCTCGGGACAGGCTGTCGTCTATGGCTACACCTTC.

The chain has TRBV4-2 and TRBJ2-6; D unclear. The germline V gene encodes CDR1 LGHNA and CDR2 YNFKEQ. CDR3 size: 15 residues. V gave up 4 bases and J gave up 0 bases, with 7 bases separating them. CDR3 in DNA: TGTGCCAGCAGCCTCACGCGCTCTGGGGCCAACGTCCTGACTTTC. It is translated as CASSLTRSGANVLTF.

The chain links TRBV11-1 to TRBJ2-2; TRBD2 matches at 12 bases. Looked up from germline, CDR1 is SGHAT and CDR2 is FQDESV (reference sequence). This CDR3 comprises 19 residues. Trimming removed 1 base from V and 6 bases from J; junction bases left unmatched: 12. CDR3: CASSLGVRGLAGSPGELFF. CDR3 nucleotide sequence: TGTGCCAGCAGCTTAGGAGTAAGGGGACTAGCGGGTTCCCCCGGGGAGCTGTTTTTT.

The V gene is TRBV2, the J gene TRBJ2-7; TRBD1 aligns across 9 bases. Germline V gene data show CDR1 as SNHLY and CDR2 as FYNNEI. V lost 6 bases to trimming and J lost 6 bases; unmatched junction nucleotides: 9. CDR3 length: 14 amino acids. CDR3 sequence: CASRARDRAGEQYF. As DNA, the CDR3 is TGTGCCAGCAGGGCCCGGGACAGGGCGGGCGAGCAGTACTTC.

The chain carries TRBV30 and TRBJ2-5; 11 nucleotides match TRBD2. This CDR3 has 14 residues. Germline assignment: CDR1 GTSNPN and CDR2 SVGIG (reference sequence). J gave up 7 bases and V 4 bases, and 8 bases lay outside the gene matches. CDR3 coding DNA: TGTGCCTGGACCAAACTAGCGGGAGAGGGGACCCAGTACTTC. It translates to CAWTKLAGEGTQYF.

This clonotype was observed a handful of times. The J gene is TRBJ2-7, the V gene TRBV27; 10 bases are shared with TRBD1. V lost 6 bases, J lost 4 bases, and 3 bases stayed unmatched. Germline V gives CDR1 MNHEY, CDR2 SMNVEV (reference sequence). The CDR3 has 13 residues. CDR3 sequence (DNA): TGTGCCAGCAGCCAGGGACAGGGGTACGAGCAGTACTTC. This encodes CASSQGQGYEQYF.

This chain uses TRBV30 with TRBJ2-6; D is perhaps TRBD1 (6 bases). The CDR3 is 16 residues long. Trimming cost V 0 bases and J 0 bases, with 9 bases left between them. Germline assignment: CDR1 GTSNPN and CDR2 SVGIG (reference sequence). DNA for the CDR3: TGTGCCTGGAGTGTAATCAGGGGCTCTGGGGCCAACGTCCTGACTTTC. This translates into CAWSVIRGSGANVLTF.

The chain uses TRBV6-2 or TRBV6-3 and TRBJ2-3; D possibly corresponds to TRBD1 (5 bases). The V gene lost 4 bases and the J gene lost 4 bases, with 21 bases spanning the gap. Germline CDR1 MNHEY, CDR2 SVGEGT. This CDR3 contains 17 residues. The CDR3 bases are TGTGCCAGCAGTTCTCCACACGCCGCTCAGGGCGCAGATACGCAGTATTTT. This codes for CASSSPHAAQGADTQYF.

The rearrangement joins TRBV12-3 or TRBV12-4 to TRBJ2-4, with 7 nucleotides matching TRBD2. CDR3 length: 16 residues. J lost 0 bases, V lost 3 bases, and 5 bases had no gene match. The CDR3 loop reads CASSLAGTIAKNIQYF. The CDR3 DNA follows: TGTGCCAGCAGTTTGGCCGGGACTATAGCCAAAAACATTCAGTACTTC.

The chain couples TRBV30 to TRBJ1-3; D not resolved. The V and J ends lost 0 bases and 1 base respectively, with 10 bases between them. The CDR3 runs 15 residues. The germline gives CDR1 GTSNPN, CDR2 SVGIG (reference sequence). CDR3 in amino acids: CAWSVLGTSGNTIYF. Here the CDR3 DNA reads TGTGCCTGGAGTGTACTCGGTACTTCTGGAAACACCATATATTTT. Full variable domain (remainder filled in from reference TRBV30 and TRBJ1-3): SQTIHQWPATLVQPVGSPLSLECTVEGTSNPNLYWYRQAAGRGLQLLFYSVGIGQISSEVPQNLSASRPQDRQFILSSKKLLLSDSGFYLCAWSVLGTSGNTIYFGEGSWLTVV.

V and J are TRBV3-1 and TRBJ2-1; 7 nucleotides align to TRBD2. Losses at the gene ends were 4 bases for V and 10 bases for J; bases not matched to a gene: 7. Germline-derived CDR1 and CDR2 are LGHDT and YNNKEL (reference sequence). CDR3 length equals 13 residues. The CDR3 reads CASSPQPSGEQFF. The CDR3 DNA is TGTGCCAGCAGCCCCCAGCCTAGCGGCGAGCAGTTCTTC.

This CDR3 is CASTTVGGGQETQYF. The CDR3 region has the DNA TGTGCCAGCACCACAGTTGGGGGGGGGCAAGAGACCCAGTACTTC. This chain uses TRBV5-4 with TRBJ2-5; 7 nucleotides agree with TRBD2. Germline lookup yields CDR1 SGHNT and CDR2 YYREEE (reference sequence). This CDR3 spans 15 amino acids. Unmatched junction bases numbered 10, after V lost 6 bases and J lost 2 bases.

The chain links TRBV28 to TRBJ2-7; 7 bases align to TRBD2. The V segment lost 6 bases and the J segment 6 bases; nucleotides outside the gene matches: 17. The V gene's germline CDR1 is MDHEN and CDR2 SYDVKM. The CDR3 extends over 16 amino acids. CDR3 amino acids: CASRSMRAGVKSEQYF. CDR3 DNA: TGTGCCAGCAGATCCATGAGGGCGGGGGTTAAGAGCGAGCAGTACTTC.

The CDR3 is CSARRTGKEETQYF. CDR3 coding DNA: TGCAGCGCGAGGAGGACAGGGAAAGAAGAGACCCAGTACTTC. This sequence joins TRBV29-1 and TRBJ2-5; 8 bases agree with TRBD1. Trimming cost V 7 bases and J 3 bases; bases outside gene matches: 10. Germline CDR1 reads SQVTM; CDR2 reads ANQGSEA. The CDR3 runs to 14 residues.

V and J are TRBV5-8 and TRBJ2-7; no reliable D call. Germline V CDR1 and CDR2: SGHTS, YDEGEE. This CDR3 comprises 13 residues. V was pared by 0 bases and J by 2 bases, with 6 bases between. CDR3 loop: CASSLGVPYEQYF. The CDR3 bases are TGTGCCAGCAGCTTGGGAGTTCCCTACGAGCAGTACTTC.

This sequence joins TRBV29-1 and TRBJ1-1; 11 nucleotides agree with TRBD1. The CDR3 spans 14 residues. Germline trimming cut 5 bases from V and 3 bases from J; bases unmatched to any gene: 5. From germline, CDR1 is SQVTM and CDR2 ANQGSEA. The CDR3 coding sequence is TGCAGCGTTATCAGGACAGGGGGCTACACTGAAGCTTTCTTT. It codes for CSVIRTGGYTEAFF.

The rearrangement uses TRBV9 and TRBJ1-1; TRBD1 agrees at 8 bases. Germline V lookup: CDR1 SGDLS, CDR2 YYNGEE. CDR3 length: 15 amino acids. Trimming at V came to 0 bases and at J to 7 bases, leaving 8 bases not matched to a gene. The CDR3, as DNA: TGTGCCAGCAGCGTAGGGACAGGGCAGGTTGGTGAAGCTTTCTTT. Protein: CASSVGTGQVGEAFF.

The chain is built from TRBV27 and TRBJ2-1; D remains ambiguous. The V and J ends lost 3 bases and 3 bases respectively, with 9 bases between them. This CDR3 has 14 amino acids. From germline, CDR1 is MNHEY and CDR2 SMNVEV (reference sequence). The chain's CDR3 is CASSLSDLYNEQFF. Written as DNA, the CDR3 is TGTGCCAGCAGTTTGAGCGACCTCTACAATGAGCAGTTCTTC.

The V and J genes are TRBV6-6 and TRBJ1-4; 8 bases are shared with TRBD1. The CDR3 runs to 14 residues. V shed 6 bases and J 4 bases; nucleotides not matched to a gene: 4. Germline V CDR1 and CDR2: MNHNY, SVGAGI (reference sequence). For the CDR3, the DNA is TGTGCCAGCAGCCCGGACAGGGTTAATGAAAAACTGTTTTTT. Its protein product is CASSPDRVNEKLFF.

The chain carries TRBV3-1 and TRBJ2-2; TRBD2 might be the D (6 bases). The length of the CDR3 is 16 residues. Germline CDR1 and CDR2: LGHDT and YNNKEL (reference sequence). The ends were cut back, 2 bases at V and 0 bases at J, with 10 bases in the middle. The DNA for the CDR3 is TGTGCCAGCAGCCAACGGAGGGCCGCGAACACCGGGGAGCTGTTTTTT. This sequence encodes CASSQRRAANTGELFF.

CDR3 nucleotides: TGTGCCAGCAGCTTTATCAATTCACCCCTCCACTTT. Protein product: CASSFINSPLHF. V usage is TRBV7-2 and J usage is TRBJ1-6; no firm D call. The V and J ends lost 3 bases and 7 bases respectively, with 4 bases between them. This CDR3 spans 12 amino acids. Germline values: CDR1 SGHTA, CDR2 FQGNSA.

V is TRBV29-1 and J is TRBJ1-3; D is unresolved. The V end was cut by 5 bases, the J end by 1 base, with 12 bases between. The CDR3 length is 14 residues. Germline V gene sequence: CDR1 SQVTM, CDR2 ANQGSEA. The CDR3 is CSVIGPASGNTIYF. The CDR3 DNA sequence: TGCAGCGTTATTGGTCCTGCGTCTGGAAACACCATATATTTT.

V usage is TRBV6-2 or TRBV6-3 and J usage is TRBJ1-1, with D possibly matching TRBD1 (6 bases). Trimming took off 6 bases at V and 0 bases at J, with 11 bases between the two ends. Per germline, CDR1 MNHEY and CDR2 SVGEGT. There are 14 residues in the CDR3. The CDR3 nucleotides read TGTGCCAGCAGAACGACAGGAGTGAACACTGAAGCTTTCTTT. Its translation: CASRTTGVNTEAFF.

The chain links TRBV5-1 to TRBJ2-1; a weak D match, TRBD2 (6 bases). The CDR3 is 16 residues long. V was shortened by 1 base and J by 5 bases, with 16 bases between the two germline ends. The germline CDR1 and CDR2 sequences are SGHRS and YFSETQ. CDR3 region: CASSLIGGGLNNEQFF. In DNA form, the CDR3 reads TGCGCCAGCAGCTTGATCGGGGGAGGATTGAACAATGAGCAGTTCTTC.

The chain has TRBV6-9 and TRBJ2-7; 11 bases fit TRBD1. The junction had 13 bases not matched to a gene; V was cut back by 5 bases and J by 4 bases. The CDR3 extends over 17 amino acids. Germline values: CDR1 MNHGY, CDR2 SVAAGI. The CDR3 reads CASSPGLGQGDPYEQYF. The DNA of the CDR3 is TGTGCCAGCAGTCCGGGACTGGGACAGGGGGACCCTTACGAGCAGTACTTC.

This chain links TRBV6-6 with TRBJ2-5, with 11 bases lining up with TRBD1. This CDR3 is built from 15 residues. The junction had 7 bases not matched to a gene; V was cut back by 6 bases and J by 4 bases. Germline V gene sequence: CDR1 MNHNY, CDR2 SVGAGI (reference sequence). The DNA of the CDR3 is TGTGCCAGCAGCAGGACAGGGGGCGGGTTAGAGACCCAGTACTTC. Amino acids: CASSRTGGGLETQYF.

In DNA form, the CDR3 reads TGTGCCAGCAGTGGCCCCCCCCTAGCGAACCAAGAGACCCAGTACTTC. Translation gives CASSGPPLANQETQYF. The V call is TRBV6-4, the J call TRBJ2-5, with a possible D match to TRBD2 (6 bases). The V end lost 4 bases, the J end lost 0 bases, and 15 bases lay between the germline ends. CDR1 and CDR2 from the germline V gene are MRHNA and SNTAGT. This CDR3 has 16 amino acids.